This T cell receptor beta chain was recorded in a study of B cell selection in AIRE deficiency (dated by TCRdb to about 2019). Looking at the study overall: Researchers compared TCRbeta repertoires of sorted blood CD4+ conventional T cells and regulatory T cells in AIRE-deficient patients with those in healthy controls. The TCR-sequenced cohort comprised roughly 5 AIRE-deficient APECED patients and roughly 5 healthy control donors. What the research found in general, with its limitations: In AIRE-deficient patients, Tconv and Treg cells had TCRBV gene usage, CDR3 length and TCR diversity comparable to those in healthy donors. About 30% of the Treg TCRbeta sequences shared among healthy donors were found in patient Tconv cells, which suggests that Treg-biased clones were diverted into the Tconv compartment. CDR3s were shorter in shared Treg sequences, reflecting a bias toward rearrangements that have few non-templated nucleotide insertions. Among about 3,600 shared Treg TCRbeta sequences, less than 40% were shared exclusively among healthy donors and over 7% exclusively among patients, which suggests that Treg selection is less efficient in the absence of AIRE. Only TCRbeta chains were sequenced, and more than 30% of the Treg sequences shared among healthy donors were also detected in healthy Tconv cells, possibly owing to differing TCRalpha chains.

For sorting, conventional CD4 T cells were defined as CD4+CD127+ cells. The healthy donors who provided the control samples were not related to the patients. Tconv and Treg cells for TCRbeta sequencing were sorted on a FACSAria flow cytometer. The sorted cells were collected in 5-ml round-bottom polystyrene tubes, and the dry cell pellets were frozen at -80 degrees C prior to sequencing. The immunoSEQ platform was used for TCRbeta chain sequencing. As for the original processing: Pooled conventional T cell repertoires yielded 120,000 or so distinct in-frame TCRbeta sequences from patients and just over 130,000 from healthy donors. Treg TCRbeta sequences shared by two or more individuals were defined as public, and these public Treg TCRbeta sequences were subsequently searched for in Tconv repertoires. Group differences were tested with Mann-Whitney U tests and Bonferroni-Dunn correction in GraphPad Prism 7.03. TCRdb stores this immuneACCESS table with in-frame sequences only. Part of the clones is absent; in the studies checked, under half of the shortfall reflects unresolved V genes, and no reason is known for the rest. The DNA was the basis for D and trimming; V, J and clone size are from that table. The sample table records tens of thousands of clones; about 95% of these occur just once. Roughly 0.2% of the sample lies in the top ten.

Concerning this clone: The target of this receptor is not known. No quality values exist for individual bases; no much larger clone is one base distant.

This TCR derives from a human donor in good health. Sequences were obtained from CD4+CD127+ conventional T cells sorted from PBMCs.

The DNA sequence reads TGTGCCAGCAGCCAAAGGTCGGCAGATACGCAGTATTTT. It is translated as CASSQRSADTQYF. The rearranged segments are TRBV4-2 and TRBJ2-3; confidence is insufficient to name the D gene. CDR3 length: 13 amino acids, cysteine to phenylalanine. The CDR3 DNA has 39 bases and is translated from base 1. In the germline V gene, CDR1 corresponds to LGHNA and CDR2 to YNFKEQ. The trim is 2 bases for V and 4 bases for J, with a gap of 7 bases between the germline ends.